One T cell receptor beta chain is described in this entry. Its specificity is not known. One entry per CDR3 protein results from TCRdb running MiXCR on the 5' RACE reads. The table includes about 390,000 distinct CDR3 sequences, approximately 15% detected once. The sample is drawn from a study of T-cell memory formation after mild COVID-19. Background on the study: Clustering of TCRs was largely donor specific. Study-wide results and caveats: Among CD4+ contracting clones, most were CM and EM, and CD8+ ones EMRA.

The sequenced material came from PBMCs or a T cell subset sorted from them (not recorded which). The source is a man between 18 and 35 years old who had mild COVID-19 (a few samples of this study predate the infection). Cell type and time point are not known.

The CDR3 here is CASCEFSNQPQHF. Written as DNA, the CDR3 is TGTGCCAGCTGCGAGTTTAGCAATCAGCCCCAGCATTTT. This chain joins TRBV7-2 and TRBJ1-5; D not resolved. The ends were cut back, 8 bases at V and 0 bases at J, with 8 bases in the middle. This CDR3 has 13 residues. Germline V CDR1 and CDR2: SGHTA, FQGNSA.